This T cell receptor (beta chain) was obtained from a study of spatial heterogeneity in lung cancer. Across the study: Detected beta-chain sequences consistently exceeded alpha-chain sequences. Whole-study findings and limits: Intratumoral expanded alpha and beta TCR counts were found to track tumor mutation counts.

TCRdb ran MiXCR on the 5' RACE reads and lists one entry per CDR3 protein. This table holds 15,000 to 20,000 distinct CDR3 sequences, roughly 6% found once. This clonotype was counted ten times or more. Its antigen is not known. Time point meaning: sample taken at primary tumor resection. The donors, around 71 patients with untreated early-stage non-small cell lung cancer, provided the samples. Sequencing used lung tumor tissue, obtained at surgery. The TCR comes from a male donor with early-stage non-small cell lung cancer.

The chain's CDR3 is CASSLEGGGTYEQYF. CDR3 in DNA: TGTGCCAGCAGCTTGGAAGGCGGGGGAACTTACGAGCAGTACTTC. This chain joins TRBV7-9 and TRBJ2-7; TRBD2 matches 7 bases. This CDR3 comprises 15 residues. Germline V gives CDR1 SEHNR, CDR2 FQNEAQ (reference sequence). Germline trimming cut 3 bases from V and 4 bases from J; bases unmatched to any gene: 9.